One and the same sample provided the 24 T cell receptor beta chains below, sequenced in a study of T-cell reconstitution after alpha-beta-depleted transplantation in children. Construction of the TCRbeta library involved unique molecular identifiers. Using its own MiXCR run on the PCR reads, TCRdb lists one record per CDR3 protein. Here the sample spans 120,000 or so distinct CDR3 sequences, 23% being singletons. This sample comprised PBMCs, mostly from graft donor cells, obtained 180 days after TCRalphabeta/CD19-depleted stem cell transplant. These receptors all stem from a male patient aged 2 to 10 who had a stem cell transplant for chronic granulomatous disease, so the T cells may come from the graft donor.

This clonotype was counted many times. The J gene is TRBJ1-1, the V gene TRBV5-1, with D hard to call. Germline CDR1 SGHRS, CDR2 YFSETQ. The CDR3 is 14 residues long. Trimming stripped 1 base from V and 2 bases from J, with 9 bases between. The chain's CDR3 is CASSLFTFNTEAFF. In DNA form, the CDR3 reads TGCGCCAGCAGCTTGTTCACCTTTAACACTGAAGCTTTCTTT.

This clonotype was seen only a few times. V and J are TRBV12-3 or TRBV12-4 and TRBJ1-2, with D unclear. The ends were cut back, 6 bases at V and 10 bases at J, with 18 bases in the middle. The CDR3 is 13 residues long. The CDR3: CASRRALIPLYTF. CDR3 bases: TGTGCCAGCAGACGAGCCCTTATCCCCCTCTACACCTTC.

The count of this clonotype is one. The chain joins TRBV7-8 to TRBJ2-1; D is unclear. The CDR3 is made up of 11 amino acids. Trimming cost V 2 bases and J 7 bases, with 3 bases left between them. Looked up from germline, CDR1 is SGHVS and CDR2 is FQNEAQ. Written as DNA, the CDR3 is TGTGCCAGCAGCTTAATGAATGAGCAGTTCTTC. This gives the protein CASSLMNEQFF. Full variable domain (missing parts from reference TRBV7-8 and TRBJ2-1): GAGVSQSPRYKVAKRGQDVALRCDPISGHVSLFWYQQALGQGPEFLTYFQNEAQLDKSGLPSDRFFAERPEGSVSTLKIQRTQQEDSAVYLCASSLMNEQFFGPGTRLTVL.

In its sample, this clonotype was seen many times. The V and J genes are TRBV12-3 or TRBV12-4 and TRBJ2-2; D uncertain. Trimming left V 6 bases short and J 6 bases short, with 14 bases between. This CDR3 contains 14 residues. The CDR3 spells CASSPLRAAGELFF. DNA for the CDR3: TGTGCCAGCAGCCCTCTTCGGGCGGCCGGGGAGCTGTTTTTT.

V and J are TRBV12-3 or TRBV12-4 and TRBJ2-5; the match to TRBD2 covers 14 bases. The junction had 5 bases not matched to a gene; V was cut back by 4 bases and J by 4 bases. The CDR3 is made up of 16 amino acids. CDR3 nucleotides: TGTGCCAGCAGTTCTTCCGGGACTAGCGGGGGAGAGACCCAGTACTTC. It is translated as CASSSSGTSGGETQYF.

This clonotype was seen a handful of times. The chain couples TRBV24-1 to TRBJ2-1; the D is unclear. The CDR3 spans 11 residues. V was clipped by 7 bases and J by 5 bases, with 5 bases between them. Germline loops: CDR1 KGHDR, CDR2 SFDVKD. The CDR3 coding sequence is TGTGCCACCAGGTTAAACAATGAGCAGTTCTTC. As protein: CATRLNNEQFF.

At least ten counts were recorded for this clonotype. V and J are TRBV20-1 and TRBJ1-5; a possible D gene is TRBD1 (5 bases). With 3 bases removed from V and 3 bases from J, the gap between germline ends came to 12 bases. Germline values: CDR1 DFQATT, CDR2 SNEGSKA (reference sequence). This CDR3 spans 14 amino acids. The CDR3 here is CSASQARVNQPQHF. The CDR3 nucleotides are TGCAGTGCTAGTCAAGCCAGGGTCAATCAGCCCCAGCATTTT.

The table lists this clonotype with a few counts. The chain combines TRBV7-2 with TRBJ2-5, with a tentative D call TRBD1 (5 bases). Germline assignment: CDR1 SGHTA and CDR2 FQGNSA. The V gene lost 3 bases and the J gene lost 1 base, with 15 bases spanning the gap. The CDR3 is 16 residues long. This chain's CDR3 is CASSLALGRGQETQYF. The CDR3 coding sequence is TGTGCCAGCAGCTTGGCCCTGGGAAGGGGCCAAGAGACCCAGTACTTC.

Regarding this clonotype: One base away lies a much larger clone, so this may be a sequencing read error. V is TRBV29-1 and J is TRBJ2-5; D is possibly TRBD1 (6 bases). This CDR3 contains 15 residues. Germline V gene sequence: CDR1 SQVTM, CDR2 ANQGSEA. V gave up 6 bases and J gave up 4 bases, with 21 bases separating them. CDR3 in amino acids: CSVFPGVGAGETQYF. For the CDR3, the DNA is TGCAGCGTCTTCCCCGGGGTGGGGGCTGGAGAGACCCAGTACTTC.

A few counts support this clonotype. The CDR3 sequence is CASIQDLDIGELFF. The CDR3 coding sequence is TGCGCCAGCATCCAGGATCTAGATATCGGGGAGCTGTTTTTT. The chain joins TRBV5-1 to TRBJ2-2; D is unresolved. The CDR3 consists of 14 residues. The germline V gene has CDR1 SGHRS and CDR2 YFSETQ. V lost 6 bases, J lost 7 bases, and 16 bases lay in between.

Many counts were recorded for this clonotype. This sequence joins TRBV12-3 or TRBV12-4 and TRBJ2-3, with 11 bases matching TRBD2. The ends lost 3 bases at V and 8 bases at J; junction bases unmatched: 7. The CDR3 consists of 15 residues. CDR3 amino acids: CASSLTSGTRGTQYF. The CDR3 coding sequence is TGTGCCAGCAGTTTGACTAGCGGGACACGGGGTACGCAGTATTTT.

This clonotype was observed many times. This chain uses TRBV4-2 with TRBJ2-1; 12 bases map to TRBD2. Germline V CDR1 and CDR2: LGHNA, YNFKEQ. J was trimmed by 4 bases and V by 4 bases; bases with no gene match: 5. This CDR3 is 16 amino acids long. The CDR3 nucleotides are TGTGCCAGCAGCCCGCGGACTAGCGGGGAATACAATGAGCAGTTCTTC. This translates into CASSPRTSGEYNEQFF.

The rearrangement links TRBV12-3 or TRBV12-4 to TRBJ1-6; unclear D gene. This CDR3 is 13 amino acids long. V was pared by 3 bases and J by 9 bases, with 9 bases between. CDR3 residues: CASSLKTISPLHF. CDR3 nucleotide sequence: TGTGCCAGCAGTTTGAAAACAATTTCACCCCTCCACTTT.

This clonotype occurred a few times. The CDR3 loop is CSVVGDSADTQYF. The DNA of the CDR3 is TGCAGCGTTGTCGGGGACAGTGCAGATACGCAGTATTTT. The chain recombines TRBV29-1 with TRBJ2-3; 7 bases are shared with TRBD1. With V trimmed by 4 bases and J by 4 bases, 5 bases remained unmatched. This CDR3 has 13 residues. The germline V gene has CDR1 SQVTM and CDR2 ANQGSEA.

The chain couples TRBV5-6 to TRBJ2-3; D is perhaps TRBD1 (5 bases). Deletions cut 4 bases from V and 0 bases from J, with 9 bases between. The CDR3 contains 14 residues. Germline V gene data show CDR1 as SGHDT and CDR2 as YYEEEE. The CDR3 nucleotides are TGTGCCAGCAGCGCGACAGTTAGCACAGATACGCAGTATTTT. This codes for CASSATVSTDTQYF.

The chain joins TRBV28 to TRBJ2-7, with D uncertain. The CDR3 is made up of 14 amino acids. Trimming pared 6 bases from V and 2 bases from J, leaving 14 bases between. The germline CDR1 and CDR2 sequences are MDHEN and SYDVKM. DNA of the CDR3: TGTGCCAGCAGCCGTCAAGGGAAGGCCTACGAGCAGTACTTC. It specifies CASSRQGKAYEQYF. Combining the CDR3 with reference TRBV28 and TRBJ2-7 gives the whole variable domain DVKVTQSSRYLVKRTGEKVFLECVQDMDHENMFWYRQDPGLGLRLIYFSYDVKMKEKGDIPEGYSVSREKKERFSLILESASTNQTSMYLCASSRQGKAYEQYFGPGTRLTVT.

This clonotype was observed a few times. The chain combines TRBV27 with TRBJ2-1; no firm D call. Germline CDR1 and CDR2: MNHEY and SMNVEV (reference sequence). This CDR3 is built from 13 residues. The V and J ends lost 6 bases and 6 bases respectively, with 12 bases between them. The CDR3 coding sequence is TGTGCCAGCAGCCCGTCTTCGGGCAATGAGCAGTTCTTC. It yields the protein CASSPSSGNEQFF.

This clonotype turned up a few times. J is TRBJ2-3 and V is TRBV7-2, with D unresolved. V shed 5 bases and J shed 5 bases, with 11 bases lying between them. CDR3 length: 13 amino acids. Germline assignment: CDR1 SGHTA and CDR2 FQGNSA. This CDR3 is CASSAAFLDTQYF. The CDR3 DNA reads TGTGCCAGCAGCGCAGCCTTCCTAGATACGCAGTATTTT.

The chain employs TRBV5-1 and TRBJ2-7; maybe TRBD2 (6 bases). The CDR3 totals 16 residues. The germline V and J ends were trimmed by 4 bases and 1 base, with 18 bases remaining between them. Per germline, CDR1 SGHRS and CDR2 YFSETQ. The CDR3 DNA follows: TGCGCCAGCAGCCAAATTGGAATCGGGAGTTCCTACGAGCAGTACTTC. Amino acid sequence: CASSQIGIGSSYEQYF.

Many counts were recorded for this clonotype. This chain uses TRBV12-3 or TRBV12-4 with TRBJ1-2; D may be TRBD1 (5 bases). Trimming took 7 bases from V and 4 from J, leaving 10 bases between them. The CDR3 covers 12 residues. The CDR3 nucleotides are TGTGCCAGCAAGTTTGGGGGCTATGGCTACACCTTC. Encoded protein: CASKFGGYGYTF.

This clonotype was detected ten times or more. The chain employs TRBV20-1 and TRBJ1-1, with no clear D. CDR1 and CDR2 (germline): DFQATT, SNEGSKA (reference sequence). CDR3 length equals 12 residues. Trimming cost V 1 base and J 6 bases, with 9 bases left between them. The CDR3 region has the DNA TGCAGTGCTAGAGGGTTCTACTCTGAAGCTTTCTTT. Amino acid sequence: CSARGFYSEAFF.

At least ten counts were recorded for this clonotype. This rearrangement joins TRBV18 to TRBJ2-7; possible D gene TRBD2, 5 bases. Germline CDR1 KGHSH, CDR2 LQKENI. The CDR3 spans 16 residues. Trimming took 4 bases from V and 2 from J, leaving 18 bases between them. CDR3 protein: CASSLPPSKRPYEQYF. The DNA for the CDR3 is TGTGCCAGCTCACTACCCCCCAGTAAGCGGCCCTACGAGCAGTACTTC.

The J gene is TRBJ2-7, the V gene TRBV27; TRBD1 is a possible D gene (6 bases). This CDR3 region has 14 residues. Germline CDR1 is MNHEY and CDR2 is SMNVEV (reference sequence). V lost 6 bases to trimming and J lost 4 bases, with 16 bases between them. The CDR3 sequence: CASRRKQGLYEQYF. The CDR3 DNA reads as TGTGCCAGCAGACGGAAACAGGGCCTTTACGAGCAGTACTTC.

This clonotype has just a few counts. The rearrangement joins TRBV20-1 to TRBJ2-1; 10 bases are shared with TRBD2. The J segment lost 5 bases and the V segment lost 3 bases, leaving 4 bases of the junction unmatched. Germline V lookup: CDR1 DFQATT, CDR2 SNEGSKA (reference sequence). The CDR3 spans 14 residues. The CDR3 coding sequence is TGCAGTGCTAGGGGACTAGCGTATAACAATGAGCAGTTCTTC. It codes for CSARGLAYNNEQFF.